One and the same sample provided the 22 T cell receptor beta chains below, sequenced in a study of PD-1 blockade in classical Hodgkin lymphoma. The assay was immunoSEQ multiplex PCR, and TCRdb's table has in-frame clones only and misses some. Seen here are several thousand clones, about 83% observed once, and the top ten hold roughly 20%. The time point is: cycle 4 day 1 (C4D1), after less than 7 weeks of nivolumab. No patient escaped relapse after autologous stem cell transplantation, and brentuximab vedotin exposure varied. This sample comprised peripheral blood mononuclear cells (PBMCs), obtained before the fourth cycle of nivolumab. These receptors were collected from a human donor with classical Hodgkin lymphoma.

The chain recombines TRBV6-5 with TRBJ2-7; D possibly corresponds to TRBD1 (6 bases). V was trimmed by 5 bases and J by 2 bases, leaving 16 bases between them. This CDR3 comprises 15 residues. In germline, CDR1 is MNHEY, CDR2 SVGAGI. The CDR3 bases are TGTGCCAGCAGTCGTAAGAGAACAGGGCCCTACGAGCAGTACTTC. Translation: CASSRKRTGPYEQYF.

The rearrangement uses TRBV5-1 and TRBJ2-2; a possible D gene is TRBD2 (6 bases). The germline V and J ends were trimmed by 7 bases and 2 bases, with 21 bases remaining between them. Germline loops: CDR1 SGHRS, CDR2 YFSETQ. CDR3 size: 17 residues. The CDR3: CASGPGTLFSNTGELFF. As DNA, the CDR3 is TGCGCCAGCGGACCCGGGACTCTCTTCTCTAACACCGGGGAGCTGTTTTTT.

This clone is labeled large. The V and J genes are TRBV4-1 and TRBJ1-6; perhaps TRBD1 as D (5 bases). This CDR3 comprises 16 residues. CDR1 is MGHRA and CDR2 is YSYEKL in the germline V gene. With 0 bases removed from V and 7 bases from J, the gap between germline ends came to 13 bases. The CDR3 nucleotides are TGCGCCAGCAGCCAAGATATCTGGGGGGTCAATTCACCCCTCCACTTT. This encodes CASSQDIWGVNSPLHF.

In its sample, this clone was seen once. The chain recombines TRBV19 with TRBJ2-3; 9 nucleotides line up with TRBD2. CDR3 size: 16 residues. Germline lookup yields CDR1 LNHDA and CDR2 SQIVND (reference sequence). The junction had 6 bases not matched to a gene; V was cut back by 4 bases and J by 1 base. The CDR3 coding sequence is TGTGCCAGTAGTAGCGGGGGGGCCGGAGGCACAGATACGCAGTATTTT. Amino acid sequence: CASSSGGAGGTDTQYF.

The rearrangement uses TRBV7-3 and TRBJ2-1, with 9 bases matching TRBD1. Germline V gives CDR1 SGHTA, CDR2 FQGTGA. V lost 1 base and J lost 7; bases outside the gene matches: 2. The CDR3 sequence is 14 residues long. The CDR3 coding sequence is TGTGCCAGCAGCTTAAGTGGGACAGGGAATGAGCAGTTCTTC. Protein sequence: CASSLSGTGNEQFF.

The genes are TRBV2 and TRBJ2-1, with D uncertain. There are 14 residues in the CDR3. The germline V gene encodes CDR1 SNHLY and CDR2 FYNNEI. V was shortened by 6 bases and J by 4 bases, with 13 bases between the two germline ends. Here the CDR3 reads CASSALPLYNEQFF. CDR3 nucleotide sequence: TGTGCCAGCAGCGCCCTCCCCCTTTACAATGAGCAGTTCTTC.

CDR3 DNA: TGTGCCAGCAGCGTAGGAGGGGTCTCTGGAAACACCATATATTTT. This sequence encodes CASSVGGVSGNTIYF. V is TRBV9 and J is TRBJ1-3; TRBD1 is a possible D gene (5 bases). The V gene's germline CDR1 is SGDLS and CDR2 YYNGEE. V lost 0 bases to trimming and J lost 0 bases, with 7 bases between them. The CDR3 totals 15 residues. The variable domain in full, completed from reference TRBV9 and TRBJ1-3, reads DSGVTQTPKHLITATGQRVTLRCSPRSGDLSVYWYQQSLDQGLQFLIQYYNGEERAKGNILERFSAQQFPDLHSELNLSSLELGDSALYFCASSVGGVSGNTIYFGEGSWLTVV.

This clone was seen only once. The chain recombines TRBV27 with TRBJ2-7, with 9 nucleotides matching TRBD1. Unmatched junction bases numbered 10, after V lost 5 bases and J lost 5 bases. The germline gives CDR1 MNHEY, CDR2 SMNVEV (reference sequence). The CDR3 has 15 amino acids. CDR3 region: CASSRTGGFGDEQYF. The DNA of the CDR3 is TGTGCCAGCAGTCGTACAGGGGGCTTTGGCGACGAGCAGTACTTC.

The rearrangement links TRBV4-1 to TRBJ1-4; D is perhaps TRBD1 (6 bases). Germline loops: CDR1 MGHRA, CDR2 YSYEKL. The length of the CDR3 is 15 residues. V lost 1 base and J 6 bases, leaving 12 bases between the germline ends. The CDR3 nucleotides read TGCGCCAGCAGCCAAGCAACAGGGTACGATGAAAAACTGTTTTTT. Its protein is CASSQATGYDEKLFF.

The rearrangement links TRBV19 to TRBJ1-5; tentative D call: TRBD1 (5 bases). CDR3 length: 14 amino acids. V lost 3 bases to trimming and J lost 6 bases, with 12 bases between them. Per the germline V gene, CDR1 is LNHDA and CDR2 is SQIVND (reference sequence). The DNA for the CDR3 is TGTGCCAGTAGTATTCCCAACAGGAGTCAGCCCCAGCATTTT. This encodes CASSIPNRSQPQHF.

This sequence joins TRBV7-9 and TRBJ1-6; D is perhaps TRBD1 (5 bases). Germline V gene data show CDR1 as SEHNR and CDR2 as FQNEAQ (reference sequence). The CDR3 has 14 amino acids. V lost 5 bases and J lost 3, with 8 bases in between. The CDR3 reads CASSPDIYNSPLHF. The CDR3 DNA sequence: TGTGCCAGCAGCCCGGACATCTATAATTCACCCCTCCACTTT.

The J gene is TRBJ2-3, the V gene TRBV5-1; 7 bases are a match to TRBD2. CDR3 length: 14 amino acids. V gave up 8 bases and J gave up 2 bases; unmatched junction bases: 8. CDR1 and CDR2 (germline): SGHRS, YFSETQ. The CDR3 is CASHRDYNTDTQYF. CDR3 DNA: TGCGCCAGTCACCGGGACTACAACACAGATACGCAGTATTTT.

The chain employs TRBV4-3 and TRBJ1-1, with D possibly being TRBD1 (6 bases). The CDR3 runs to 17 residues. Germline CDR1 is LGHNA and CDR2 is YSLEER. V was pared by 2 bases and J by 0 bases, with 16 bases between. The CDR3 sequence: CASSQYIGGLMNTEAFF. The CDR3 DNA reads as TGCGCCAGCAGCCAATATATAGGGGGGCTCATGAACACTGAAGCTTTCTTT.

The chain uses TRBV6-4 and TRBJ2-3; 8 positions match TRBD1. V shed 0 bases and J 3 bases; nucleotides not matched to a gene: 5. The germline gives CDR1 MRHNA, CDR2 SNTAGT. This CDR3 region has 16 residues. CDR3 amino acids: CASSDSRGQGTDTQYF. As DNA, the CDR3 is TGTGCCAGCAGTGACTCCCGCGGACAGGGTACAGATACGCAGTATTTT.

The chain joins TRBV28 to TRBJ1-1; weak D call: TRBD1 (5 bases). The CDR3 has 14 amino acids. V lost 3 bases to trimming and J lost 8 bases, with 16 bases between them. The germline CDR1 and CDR2 sequences are MDHEN and SYDVKM. CDR3 coding DNA: TGTGCCAGCAGTTTCTTCTCTCAGGGTACCGAAGCTTTCTTT. It translates to CASSFFSQGTEAFF.

The genes are TRBV5-4 and TRBJ1-1, with a tentative D call TRBD1 (6 bases). Trimming left V 0 bases short and J 0 bases short, with 18 bases between. The CDR3 runs 18 residues. Germline CDR1 and CDR2: SGHNT and YYREEE (reference sequence). The CDR3, as DNA: TGTGCCAGCAGCTTGGGAACCGAGGGGGAAACGATGAACACTGAAGCTTTCTTT. Protein product: CASSLGTEGETMNTEAFF.

This chain uses TRBV5-1 with TRBJ2-1, with D hard to call. Per the germline V gene, CDR1 is SGHRS and CDR2 is YFSETQ. With 0 bases removed from V and 9 bases from J, the gap between germline ends came to 10 bases. This CDR3 comprises 13 residues. For the CDR3, the DNA is TGCGCCAGCAGCTTGGGGCTTCCCGTTGAGCAGTTCTTC. It encodes CASSLGLPVEQFF.

This clone was observed a few times. The chain employs TRBV7-2 and TRBJ1-2; no firm D call. V dropped 4 bases and J dropped 0 bases, with 12 bases sitting between them. The V gene's germline CDR1 is SGHTA and CDR2 FQGNSA. The CDR3 spans 15 residues. CDR3 in DNA: TGTGCCAGCAGCTCGGTCATCGCAGCTAACTATGGCTACACCTTC. Translating gives CASSSVIAANYGYTF.

J is TRBJ1-5 and V is TRBV4-1, with 11 nucleotides matching TRBD1. The ends lost 4 bases at V and 0 bases at J; junction bases unmatched: 2. Germline assignment: CDR1 MGHRA and CDR2 YSYEKL. The CDR3 consists of 16 residues. The CDR3 loop reads CASSPGTGGSNQPQHF. CDR3 nucleotide sequence: TGCGCCAGCAGCCCCGGGACAGGGGGTAGCAATCAGCCCCAGCATTTT.

CDR3 in amino acids: CASSEGQVNNQPQHF. The CDR3 DNA follows: TGTGCCAGCAGTGAAGGGCAGGTGAACAATCAGCCCCAGCATTTT. V usage is TRBV2 and J usage is TRBJ1-5; D remains ambiguous. The CDR3 contains 15 residues. V was cut by 1 base and J by 3 bases, with 10 bases left in between. Germline V gene data show CDR1 as SNHLY and CDR2 as FYNNEI.

The genes are TRBV19 and TRBJ1-2, with 11 bases fitting TRBD1. Germline V gives CDR1 LNHDA, CDR2 SQIVND (reference sequence). J lost 8 bases, V lost 5 bases, and 7 bases had no gene match. The CDR3 runs 14 residues. The CDR3 sequence is CASSGGQGALGYTF. In DNA form, the CDR3 reads TGTGCCAGTAGTGGCGGACAGGGGGCCTTGGGCTACACCTTC.

The chain carries TRBV12-2 and TRBJ2-3; TRBD1, as called in the table, went unchecked against the DNA. TRBV12-2 is reported as a pseudogene. CDR3 length equals 17 residues. The CDR3 nucleotides read TGTGCAAGTCGCTCCCGGACAGGACCAACTAGCACAGATACGCAGTATTTT. Protein product: CASRSRTGPTSTDTQYF.